A selection of T cell receptor beta chains follows, all from one sample in a study of T cells after yellow fever vaccination. TCRdb processed the 5' RACE reads anew with MiXCR; each CDR3 protein has one entry. There are about 300,000 distinct CDR3 sequences in the sample; around 6.8% occur only once, and roughly a sixth lies in the top ten. This specimen was PBMCs, taken roughly 46 days after the first yellow fever vaccination. The receptors come from a man younger than 35 who received the YFV17D yellow fever vaccine. Both conserved end residues are part of each CDR3. D genes are given only for firm matches. Rows may omit the clone size; those that give it use once, few, many or a size class.

D gene: -
clone size: many
J gene: TRBJ1-2
V gene: TRBV4-3
CDR3 protein: CASSQLSNYGYTF
CDR3 DNA: TGCGCCAGCAGCCAACTCAGTAACTATGGCTACACCTTC

D gene: -
clone size: -
J gene: TRBJ2-2
V gene: TRBV7-6
CDR3 protein: CASSTRTASNTGELFF
CDR3 DNA: TGTGCCAGCAGCACAAGGACAGCGTCGAACACCGGGGAGCTGTTTTTT

D gene: -
clone size: -
J gene: TRBJ2-7
V gene: TRBV6-1
CDR3 protein: CASLTLPRPYEQYF
CDR3 DNA: TGTGCCAGCCTAACGCTCCCGAGGCCCTACGAGCAGTACTTC

D gene: -
clone size: few
J gene: TRBJ2-2
V gene: TRBV25-1
CDR3 protein: CASSDIQLYGELFF
CDR3 DNA: TGTGCCAGCAGTGATATACAGTTATACGGGGAGCTGTTTTTT

D gene: TRBD2
clone size: -
J gene: TRBJ2-3
V gene: TRBV6-1
CDR3 protein: CASRAGGFTDTQYF
CDR3 DNA: TGTGCCAGCAGAGCGGGGGGGTTCACAGATACGCAGTATTTT

D gene: -
clone size: few
J gene: TRBJ2-3
V gene: TRBV10-3
CDR3 protein: CAISVRSATDTQYF
CDR3 DNA: TGTGCCATCAGTGTAAGAAGTGCCACAGATACGCAGTATTTT

D gene: TRBD1
clone size: few
J gene: TRBJ2-7
V gene: TRBV6-2/TRBV6-3
CDR3 protein: CASSYRRQGAPSYEQYF
CDR3 DNA: TGTGCCAGCAGTTACCGTCGGCAGGGGGCCCCGTCCTACGAGCAGTACTTC

D gene: -
clone size: -
J gene: TRBJ2-4
V gene: TRBV12-3/TRBV12-4
CDR3 protein: CASSWGPSTGPKNIQYF
CDR3 DNA: TGTGCCAGCAGTTGGGGTCCCTCAACAGGACCAAAAAACATTCAGTACTTC

D gene: TRBD1
clone size: -
J gene: TRBJ1-5
V gene: TRBV4-2
CDR3 protein: CASSQGTGLNQPQHF
CDR3 DNA: TGTGCCAGCAGCCAAGGGACAGGGCTCAATCAGCCCCAGCATTTT

D gene: TRBD2
clone size: many
J gene: TRBJ2-1
V gene: TRBV28
CDR3 protein: CASSPPPSGGTHEQFF
CDR3 DNA: TGTGCCAGCAGTCCCCCCCCTAGCGGGGGGACCCATGAGCAGTTCTTC

D gene: TRBD2
clone size: -
J gene: TRBJ2-7
V gene: TRBV29-1
CDR3 protein: CSVETGGQFYEQYF
CDR3 DNA: TGCAGCGTCGAAACGGGGGGGCAGTTCTACGAGCAGTACTTC

D gene: TRBD1
clone size: few
J gene: TRBJ1-6
V gene: TRBV10-2
CDR3 protein: CASSEQGARSPLHF
CDR3 DNA: TGCGCCAGCAGTGAGCAGGGGGCGCGTTCACCCCTCCACTTT

D gene: -
clone size: many
J gene: TRBJ1-5
V gene: TRBV4-3
CDR3 protein: CASSQDPTINQPQHF
CDR3 DNA: TGCGCCAGCAGCCAAGATCCCACGATCAATCAGCCCCAGCATTTT

D gene: -
clone size: few
J gene: TRBJ2-3
V gene: TRBV7-3
CDR3 protein: CASSFDLRTQYF
CDR3 DNA: TGTGCCAGCAGCTTTGATCTGCGTACGCAGTATTTT

D gene: TRBD2
clone size: -
J gene: TRBJ2-3
V gene: TRBV6-5
CDR3 protein: CASSYSGGWDTQYF
CDR3 DNA: TGTGCCAGCAGTTACTCGGGGGGGTGGGATACGCAGTATTTT

D gene: -
clone size: few
J gene: TRBJ1-6
V gene: TRBV27
CDR3 protein: CASSFGANSPLHF
CDR3 DNA: TGTGCCAGCAGTTTTGGGGCAAATTCACCCCTCCACTTT

D gene: -
clone size: -
J gene: TRBJ1-1
V gene: TRBV6-5
CDR3 protein: CASSYSTAMNTEAFF
CDR3 DNA: TGTGCCAGCAGTTACTCAACGGCAATGAACACTGAAGCTTTCTTT

D gene: -
clone size: many
J gene: TRBJ2-2
V gene: TRBV7-9
CDR3 protein: CASSPASIRNTGELFF
CDR3 DNA: TGTGCCAGCAGCCCCGCTAGCATCCGAAACACCGGGGAGCTGTTTTTT

D gene: -
clone size: few
J gene: TRBJ2-5
V gene: TRBV5-5
CDR3 protein: CASSTGEVGETQYF
CDR3 DNA: TGTGCCAGCAGTACAGGGGAGGTTGGAGAGACCCAGTACTTC

D gene: TRBD1
clone size: many
J gene: TRBJ2-2
V gene: TRBV5-1
CDR3 protein: CASSPRTGGTGELFF
CDR3 DNA: TGCGCCAGCAGTCCGCGGACAGGGGGGACCGGGGAGCTGTTTTTT

D gene: -
clone size: many
J gene: TRBJ2-1
V gene: TRBV9
CDR3 protein: CASSVSNEQFF
CDR3 DNA: TGTGCCAGCAGCGTGAGCAATGAGCAGTTCTTC

D gene: -
clone size: -
J gene: TRBJ2-3
V gene: TRBV6-2/TRBV6-3
CDR3 protein: CASSPHTGYSTDTQYF
CDR3 DNA: TGTGCCAGCAGTCCTCACACAGGTTATAGCACAGATACGCAGTATTTT

D gene: -
clone size: -
J gene: TRBJ1-1
V gene: TRBV7-3
CDR3 protein: CASSPGTPREAFF
CDR3 DNA: TGTGCCAGCAGCCCTGGGACACCGCGGGAAGCTTTCTTT

D gene: -
clone size: -
J gene: TRBJ2-1
V gene: TRBV6-5
CDR3 protein: CASSYSPLDNEQFF
CDR3 DNA: TGTGCCAGCAGTTACTCGCCACTTGACAATGAGCAGTTCTTC